Shown below are 9 T cell receptor beta chains from a single sample sequenced in a study of blood T cell repertoires in COVID-19 (dated by TCRdb to about 2020). The library was made by the immunoSEQ multiplex PCR assay. Drawn from immuneACCESS, this table holds only the in-frame rearrangements with V and J called that TCRdb kept. Clones are partly lost; checked studies trace under half to an unresolved V gene and leave the rest unexplained. Present in this sample are roughly 320,000 clones, approximately 84% of which were seen just once. About 4.2% of the sample belongs to the ten largest clones. Sequenced material: PBMCs or T cells enriched from blood (not recorded which). Receptors originate from a man aged 25 to 45 who had recovered from COVID-19.

V usage is TRBV27 and J usage is TRBJ2-7, with D tentatively TRBD1 (5 bases). This CDR3 contains 11 residues. Germline V gene lookup returns CDR1 MNHEY and CDR2 SMNVEV (reference sequence). Trimming shortened V by 9 bases and J by 0 bases, and 6 bases separated the two germline ends. The CDR3, as DNA: TGTGCCAGAACAGGCTCCTACGAGCAGTACTTC. Its protein product is CARTGSYEQYF.

This clone was counted once. The chain has TRBV13 and TRBJ2-1, with a possible D match to TRBD2 (6 bases). The CDR3 loop spans 18 amino acids. Germline loops: CDR1 PRHDT, CDR2 FYEKMQ (reference sequence). V gave up 3 bases and J gave up 3 bases, with 21 bases separating them. CDR3: CASSFSRLDSSHYNEQFF. The CDR3 DNA reads TGTGCCAGCAGCTTCTCTAGACTAGATTCTTCGCACTACAATGAGCAGTTCTTC.

The chain recombines TRBV9 with TRBJ1-1; D unresolved. Germline V lookup: CDR1 SGDLS, CDR2 YYNGEE. V gave up 2 bases and J gave up 4 bases, with 6 bases separating them. The CDR3 sequence is 12 residues long. The chain's CDR3 is CASSVYSTEAFF. In DNA form, the CDR3 reads TGTGCCAGCAGCGTGTACAGCACTGAAGCTTTCTTT.

V gene TRBV19 combines with J gene TRBJ1-5; a weak D match, TRBD1 (6 bases). The CDR3 runs 15 residues. The germline V and J ends were trimmed by 4 bases and 0 bases, with 10 bases remaining between them. Germline CDR1 LNHDA, CDR2 SQIVND (reference sequence). Here the CDR3 reads CASSKQGSSNQPQHF. The CDR3 DNA follows: TGTGCCAGTAGTAAACAGGGAAGTAGCAATCAGCCCCAGCATTTT.

V gene TRBV3-1 (or the pseudogene TRBV3-2) combines with J gene TRBJ1-1; 7 positions agree with TRBD1. V lost 2 bases and J lost 8; bases outside the gene matches: 14. Germline CDR1 and CDR2: LGHDT and YNNKEL (reference sequence). CDR3 length: 16 amino acids. This chain's CDR3 is CASSQWQTGPQGEAFF. CDR3 DNA: TGTGCCAGCAGCCAATGGCAGACAGGGCCCCAGGGGGAAGCTTTCTTT.

The rearrangement joins TRBV10-2 to TRBJ1-5, with D perhaps TRBD1 (6 bases). CDR3 length: 15 residues. Trimming pared 6 bases from V and 0 bases from J, leaving 12 bases between. The germline V gene has CDR1 WSHSY and CDR2 SAAADI. The CDR3 region has the DNA TGCGCCAGCAGCCCGGGACAAATTAGCAATCAGCCCCAGCATTTT. The encoded protein is CASSPGQISNQPQHF.

The CDR3 DNA reads TGTGCCAGCAGTTTTAAGGGGGCCTACGAGCAGTACTTC. Residues: CASSFKGAYEQYF. The chain recombines TRBV6-6 with TRBJ2-7, with D perhaps TRBD1 (6 bases). The CDR3 length is 13 residues. CDR1 is MNHNY and CDR2 is SVGAGI in the germline V gene (reference sequence). Trimming cost V 4 bases and J 2 bases, with 9 bases left between them.

V gene TRBV9 combines with J gene TRBJ2-1; 13 bases match TRBD2. This CDR3 is built from 15 residues. V shed 4 bases and J 6 bases; nucleotides not matched to a gene: 4. Germline-derived CDR1 and CDR2 are SGDLS and YYNGEE. Here the CDR3 reads CASSHTSGRANEQFF. The CDR3 DNA sequence: TGTGCCAGCAGCCATACTAGCGGGAGGGCCAATGAGCAGTTCTTC.

The rearrangement links TRBV28 to TRBJ1-1, with 11 nucleotides matching TRBD1. The V gene end was trimmed by 1 base and the J gene end by 5 bases; junction bases not matched to a gene: 6. The CDR3 is made up of 16 amino acids. The germline V gene encodes CDR1 MDHEN and CDR2 SYDVKM. The CDR3 spells CASSLFPGQGGTEAFF. The CDR3 region has the DNA TGTGCCAGCAGTTTATTCCCGGGACAGGGGGGAACTGAAGCTTTCTTT. The variable domain in full, with the rest retrieved from reference TRBV28 and TRBJ1-1, is DVKVTQSSRYLVKRTGEKVFLECVQDMDHENMFWYRQDPGLGLRLIYFSYDVKMKEKGDIPEGYSVSREKKERFSLILESASTNQTSMYLCASSLFPGQGGTEAFFGQGTRLTVV.